Following are 7 T cell receptor beta chains from one sample sequenced in a study of blood T cell repertoires in COVID-19 (dated by TCRdb to 2018 to 2020). Library preparation employed the immunoSEQ multiplex PCR assay. In its TCRdb copy, this immuneACCESS table keeps in-frame sequences only and misses some clones. Where compared with another copy, unresolved V genes explain less than half of these, and the others have no known cause. This sample lists 88,000 or so clones; approximately 87% were detected once. In total, the top ten clones hold over 9.5% of the sample. The sequenced material came from peripheral blood. Source of these receptors: a human donor in a cohort sampled during active COVID-19.

This clone has more than one count but fewer than ten. The J gene is TRBJ1-2, the V gene TRBV5-1; 9 bases are a match to TRBD1. Germline values: CDR1 SGHRS, CDR2 YFSETQ. V shed 8 bases, J shed 3 bases, and the junction held 11 bases outside the gene matches. The CDR3 is made up of 15 amino acids. CDR3 loop: CASRETGGSDYGYTF. Written as DNA, the CDR3 is TGCGCCAGTAGAGAAACAGGGGGCTCGGACTATGGCTACACCTTC.

The V and J genes are TRBV11-2 and TRBJ2-3; TRBD2 agrees at 9 bases. Per germline, CDR1 SGHAT and CDR2 FQNNGV. V lost 8 bases, J lost 3 bases, and 12 bases stayed unmatched. The CDR3 has 16 amino acids. This chain's CDR3 is CASAWERGVRTDTQYF. The CDR3 nucleotides read TGTGCCAGCGCATGGGAGCGGGGGGTGAGGACAGATACGCAGTATTTT. Drawing the rest from reference TRBV11-2 and TRBJ2-3, the complete variable domain is EAGVAQSPRYKIIEKRQSVAFWCNPISGHATLYWYQQILGQGPKLLIQFQNNGVVDDSQLPKDRFSAERLKGVDSTLKIQPAKLEDSAVYLCASAWERGVRTDTQYFGPGTRLTVL.

The rearrangement joins TRBV19 to TRBJ2-1; weak D call: TRBD1 (6 bases). V lost 6 bases, J lost 5 bases, and 20 bases lay in between. The CDR3 spans 16 residues. CDR1 and CDR2 from the germline V gene are LNHDA and SQIVND (reference sequence). The CDR3 protein is CASRADSYKLNNEQFF. The DNA for the CDR3 is TGTGCCAGTAGGGCGGACAGCTACAAACTGAACAATGAGCAGTTCTTC.

This clone was recorded once. The rearrangement uses TRBV30 and TRBJ1-4; D is possibly TRBD1 (6 bases). Germline V gene lookup returns CDR1 GTSNPN and CDR2 SVGIG (reference sequence). The length of the CDR3 is 15 residues. With 3 bases removed from V and 3 bases from J, the gap between germline ends came to 14 bases. The CDR3 DNA reads as TGTGCCTGGAGGGCTGGGGGCTCATCTAATGAAAAACTGTTTTTT. It translates to CAWRAGGSSNEKLFF.

The chain links TRBV5-6 to TRBJ2-5; TRBD1 matches 7 bases. V was pared by 0 bases and J by 4 bases, with 6 bases of the junction left unmatched. The germline CDR1 and CDR2 sequences are SGHDT and YYEEEE. This CDR3 is built from 15 residues. The CDR3 sequence: CASSLVSGGLETQYF. The CDR3 nucleotides are TGTGCCAGCAGCTTGGTCTCAGGGGGTTTAGAGACCCAGTACTTC.

Here the CDR3 reads CASSSVGGLQKEAFF. The CDR3 DNA is TGTGCCAGCAGCTCCGTAGGGGGCCTTCAGAAGGAAGCTTTCTTT. V is TRBV7-6 and J is TRBJ1-1; the match to TRBD1 covers 7 bases. The CDR3 extends over 15 amino acids. The V segment lost 4 bases and the J segment 8 bases; nucleotides outside the gene matches: 13. Germline values: CDR1 SGHVS, CDR2 FNYEAQ.

This rearrangement joins TRBV7-2 to TRBJ1-6; D perhaps matches TRBD1 (6 bases). The CDR3 covers 15 residues. The germline gives CDR1 SGHTA, CDR2 FQGNSA. The ends were cut back, 6 bases at V and 7 bases at J, with 16 bases in the middle. The CDR3 is CASRSPGQLNSPLHF. In DNA, the CDR3 is TGTGCCAGCAGATCACCGGGACAATTAAATTCACCCCTCCACTTT. The full variable domain, with the rest looked up from reference TRBV7-2 and TRBJ1-6, is GAGVSQSPSNKVTEKGKDVELRCDPISGHTALYWYRQSLGQGLEFLIYFQGNSAPDKSGLPSDRFSAERTGGSVSTLTIQRTQQEDSAVYLCASRSPGQLNSPLHFGNGTRLTVT.